Many counts were recorded for the clone carrying this TCR beta chain. Its antigen is not identified. This record belongs to a study of human T cells and chemical hapten exposure. Study background: After 6 days, upper back 0.01% DPC patch tests were scored. Small discrepancies in pooled library volume mainly accounted for the varying TCR yields per sample.

Germline lookup yields CDR1 SGHTA and CDR2 FQGNSA. Trimming took 1 base from V and 7 from J; bases not matched to a gene: 6. This CDR3 is built from 15 residues. TCRdb reprocessed the RACE reads via MiXCR and lists one record per CDR3 protein. The repertoire includes almost 35,000 distinct CDR3 sequences, over 9% of them detected once, and roughly a quarter sits in the top ten. Time point specified: pre-sensitization, week 0. The treatment denotes: therapeutic diphenylcyclopropenone sensitization with weekly scalp DPC. Extraction yielded total RNA from whole blood (unfractionated). Every patch test was put on after a blood sample was taken. General study findings and limits: Versus controls, significantly more large CDR3 similarity clusters arose from expanded TCRs.

The chain has TRBV7-2 and TRBJ2-5, with 10 positions matching TRBD2. The sample consisted of whole blood, taken in connection with sensitization to the hapten diphenylcyclopropenone (DPC). The origin of this receptor is a man aged 45-65 years with alopecia areata. Some clones in this sample may be carry-over from other donors' samples. CDR3 residues: CASSLGGTSALTQYF. CDR3 nucleotide sequence: TGTGCCAGCAGCTTAGGGGGGACTAGCGCCTTGACCCAGTACTTC.